The present TCR beta chain was sequenced within a study of identical twins. Of note for this clonotype: Its antigen is unidentified.

Germline CDR1 is SGHRS and CDR2 is YFSETQ. Trimming shortened V by 2 bases and J by 2 bases, and 22 bases separated the two germline ends. The CDR3 covers 18 residues. TCRdb fed the 5' RACE reads into MiXCR, producing one record per CDR3 protein. The sample carries about 240,000 distinct CDR3 sequences, approximately 10% recorded once. Study results and limitations: Analyses of zero insertions could be partly confounded by invariant MAIT and iNKT cells. Beta clonotypes that were abundant in cord blood contained fewer insertions, a pattern absent from memory repertoires. Modelling underestimated the level of out-of-frame TCR alpha sharing observed in monozygotic twins.

The rearrangement links TRBV5-1 to TRBJ2-5, with D possibly TRBD1 on 6 matching bases. The sample was memory T cells sorted from blood. This clonotype originated in a middle-aged man in good health. Written as DNA, the CDR3 is TGCGCCAGCAGCTTAGGTACAGGGAGCTACTACTTTCAAGAGACCCAGTACTTC. It is translated as CASSLGTGSYYFQETQYF.